This entry is about one T cell receptor (beta chain). This sample is drawn from a study of cytomegalovirus exposure and HLA in healthy donors. PCR used 60 Vbeta primers and 13 Jbeta primers. The data were produced by immunoSEQ multiplex PCR, yet TCRdb's version contains in-frame clones alone and is incomplete. The repertoire includes more than 100,000 clones, 80% of them detected once, and 1% sits in the top ten. Germline V CDR1 and CDR2: ENHRY, SYGVKD. V was shortened by 8 bases and J by 0 bases, with 11 bases between the two germline ends. The CDR3 is 15 residues long. This receptor was identified in a man aged 40-50 years in good health and CMV-seronegative. The source material was PBMCs. V is TRBV10-3 and J is TRBJ2-6; no definite D call. The CDR3 DNA reads TGTGCCATCTCGCCTACCCTCTCTGGGGCCAACGTCCTGACTTTC. Translation: CAISPTLSGANVLTF.